This T cell receptor (beta chain) was retrieved from a study of cytotoxic CD8 clonotypes in ibrutinib-treated CLL. Study background: Response sampling came at median 12 months of treatment, ranging roughly 6 to 36 months.

Data came from immunoSEQ multiplex PCR; TCRdb stores just in-frame clones and leaves some out. The top ten clones hold roughly a quarter of a sample with about 140,000 clones, roughly 80% of them seen once. This CDR3 has 12 residues. V lost 1 base and J lost 5, with 3 bases in between. From germline, CDR1 is KGHSY and CDR2 FQNENV. The sample was PBMCs, taken after 12 months of ibrutinib treatment. This TCR came from a human donor with chronic lymphocytic leukemia. The V gene is TRBV16, the J gene TRBJ1-5; unclear D gene. Written as DNA, the CDR3 is TGTGCCAGCAGCCAATGGGATCAGCCCCAGCATTTT. This translates into CASSQWDQPQHF.